Following are 26 T cell receptor beta chains from one sample sequenced in a study of blood T cell repertoires in COVID-19. Using immunoSEQ multiplex PCR, the repertoire was profiled, and TCRdb retains in-frame clones only, with some absent. The sample has some 390,000 clones, approximately 89% seen once; the top ten hold approximately 1.5%. Sequencing was done on a sample of PBMCs or T cells enriched from blood (not recorded which). These TCRs come from a woman in her thirties who had recovered from COVID-19.

The chain joins TRBV4-1 to TRBJ1-6; unclear D gene. Germline CDR1 reads MGHRA; CDR2 reads YSYEKL. V lost 0 bases and J lost 6, with 12 bases in between. There are 16 residues in the CDR3. As DNA, the CDR3 is TGCGCCAGCAGCCAAGAACCAGGTTTTGGTAATTCACCCCTCCACTTT. It yields the protein CASSQEPGFGNSPLHF.

This rearrangement joins TRBV5-6 to TRBJ1-6; D may be TRBD1 (6 bases). CDR3 size: 14 residues. V lost 5 bases and J 10 bases, leaving 16 bases between the germline ends. Germline V gene sequence: CDR1 SGHDT, CDR2 YYEEEE. CDR3 nucleotide sequence: TGTGCCAGCAGGGTTGGGGGGGCTAGATCACCCCTCCACTTT. Translating gives CASRVGGARSPLHF.

The chain uses TRBV28 and TRBJ2-5, with 7 bases that match TRBD1. The germline V gene has CDR1 MDHEN and CDR2 SYDVKM. With 6 bases clipped from V and 0 bases from J, the junction kept 4 bases outside the gene matches. The CDR3 consists of 14 residues. The DNA of the CDR3 is TGTGCCAGCAGGGGGGACAGCAACCAAGAGACCCAGTACTTC. This encodes CASRGDSNQETQYF.

This chain uses TRBV27 with TRBJ1-4; TRBD1 agrees at 9 bases. V was pared by 6 bases and J by 7 bases, with 9 bases of the junction left unmatched. The CDR3 spans 15 residues. Germline CDR1 is MNHEY and CDR2 is SMNVEV (reference sequence). The CDR3 DNA is TGTGCCAGCAGCCTCCTCGGGACAGGGAGTGAAAAACTGTTTTTT. Protein: CASSLLGTGSEKLFF.

The chain uses TRBV3-1 (or the pseudogene TRBV3-2) and TRBJ1-4; D not resolved. Between the trimmed V and J ends, which lost 6 bases and 8 bases, there was a span of 13 bases. The CDR3 spans 13 residues. Germline-derived CDR1 and CDR2 are LGHDT and YNNKEL (reference sequence). The CDR3 region has the DNA TGTGCCAGCAGACCCCGAGGGCGGGAAAAACTGTTTTTT. This sequence encodes CASRPRGREKLFF.

The chain carries TRBV5-6 and TRBJ2-1; TRBD2 matches 11 bases. Germline-derived CDR1 and CDR2 are SGHDT and YYEEEE. V was pared by 5 bases and J by 3 bases, with 4 bases of the junction left unmatched. This CDR3 has 15 amino acids. CDR3 sequence reads: CASSGGTSGYNEQFF. The CDR3 DNA reads TGTGCCAGCAGTGGGGGGACTAGCGGCTACAATGAGCAGTTCTTC.

This chain joins TRBV7-2 and TRBJ2-2; a possible D gene is TRBD2 (7 bases). In germline, CDR1 is SGHTA, CDR2 FQGNSA. This CDR3 comprises 16 residues. V was clipped by 1 base and J by 6 bases, with 15 bases between them. DNA for the CDR3: TGTGCCAGCAGCTTAGTCGGGGGGCGCAACCCCGGGGAGCTGTTTTTT. Translated, it gives CASSLVGGRNPGELFF.

The chain links TRBV18 to TRBJ1-2, with 8 bases fitting TRBD1. Germline V gene sequence: CDR1 KGHSH, CDR2 LQKENI. The J segment lost 8 bases and the V segment lost 6 bases, leaving 5 bases of the junction unmatched. This CDR3 comprises 12 residues. This CDR3 reads CASSLRDRGYTF. CDR3 DNA: TGTGCCAGCTCCCTCCGGGACAGGGGCTACACCTTC.

The chain has TRBV19 and TRBJ2-2, with D maybe TRBD1 (6 bases). The CDR3 consists of 14 residues. Germline CDR1 reads LNHDA; CDR2 reads SQIVND (reference sequence). V was trimmed by 6 bases and J by 1 base, leaving 9 bases between them. Written as DNA, the CDR3 is TGTGCCAGTAGCGAACAGGGGAACACCGGGGAGCTGTTTTTT. This translates into CASSEQGNTGELFF. Using reference TRBV19 and TRBJ2-2 for the parts outside the CDR3, the full variable domain is DGGITQSPKYLFRKEGQNVTLSCEQNLNHDAMYWYRQDPGQGLRLIYYSQIVNDFQKGDIAEGYSVSREKKESFPLTVTSAQKNPTAFYLCASSEQGNTGELFFGEGSRLTVL.

The rearrangement joins TRBV29-1 to TRBJ2-1, with D unresolved. Germline CDR1 and CDR2: SQVTM and ANQGSEA. The CDR3 has 13 residues. Trimming stripped 4 bases from V and 2 bases from J, with 9 bases between. CDR3 loop: CSVVPRPYNEQFF. CDR3 sequence (DNA): TGCAGCGTTGTCCCGCGGCCCTACAATGAGCAGTTCTTC.

The chain recombines TRBV7-9 with TRBJ2-5, with TRBD2 matching 7 bases. V dropped 2 bases and J dropped 4; count of bases not matched to a gene: 4. Germline CDR1 SEHNR, CDR2 FQNEAQ (reference sequence). This CDR3 spans 14 amino acids. DNA of the CDR3: TGTGCCAGCAGCTTATGGTCGGGAGGAGAGACCCAGTACTTC. Translating gives CASSLWSGGETQYF.

The gene calls are TRBV9 and TRBJ1-3; TRBD1 matches 8 bases. Germline CDR1 and CDR2: SGDLS and YYNGEE. The trim removed 0 bases at V and 3 bases at J, leaving 5 bases unmatched. The CDR3 extends over 16 amino acids. Here the CDR3 reads CASSVGQGIGGNTIYF. For the CDR3, the DNA is TGTGCCAGCAGCGTAGGACAGGGGATCGGTGGAAACACCATATATTTT.

The chain carries TRBV25-1 and TRBJ1-2; 8 bases fit TRBD1. CDR3 length: 17 amino acids. J gave up 0 bases and V 6 bases, and 12 bases lay outside the gene matches. Germline CDR1 MGHDK, CDR2 SYGVNS. The CDR3 nucleotides read TGTGCCAGCAGAGGTCCCGGGACAGGTGGAGCTAACTATGGCTACACCTTC. As protein: CASRGPGTGGANYGYTF.

This sequence joins TRBV7-7 and TRBJ2-1; 7 bases fit TRBD2. The CDR3 totals 15 residues. Per germline, CDR1 SSHAT and CDR2 FNYEAQ (reference sequence). With V trimmed by 0 bases and J by 7 bases, 6 bases remained unmatched. Written as DNA, the CDR3 is TGTGCCAGCAGCTTAGCGGGCGGGAGACGAAATGAGCAGTTCTTC. It specifies CASSLAGGRRNEQFF.

This clone has just one count. The chain has TRBV27 and TRBJ2-7; D is possibly TRBD1 (5 bases). CDR1 and CDR2 (germline): MNHEY, SMNVEV (reference sequence). The CDR3 extends over 13 amino acids. Trimming took off 6 bases at V and 1 base at J, with 10 bases between the two ends. The CDR3 DNA follows: TGTGCCAGCAGCCCAGGGATGTCCTACGAGCAGTACTTC. Amino acid sequence: CASSPGMSYEQYF.

The chain combines TRBV25-1 with TRBJ1-1; TRBD1 aligns across 8 bases. This CDR3 spans 16 amino acids. The V segment lost 4 bases and the J segment 5 bases; nucleotides outside the gene matches: 12. The germline V gene encodes CDR1 MGHDK and CDR2 SYGVNS. This CDR3 is CASSVRSGGAGTEAFF. The CDR3, as DNA: TGTGCCAGCAGTGTTCGGTCAGGGGGCGCCGGAACTGAAGCTTTCTTT.

The V call is TRBV16, the J call TRBJ2-7; 13 bases fit TRBD2. The CDR3 runs to 14 residues. Germline V gene sequence: CDR1 KGHSY, CDR2 FQNENV. V shed 7 bases and J 3 bases; nucleotides not matched to a gene: 3. CDR3 DNA sequence: TGTGCCAGCAAGGGACTAGCGGGACTCTACGAGCAGTACTTC. Its protein product is CASKGLAGLYEQYF.

V usage is TRBV11-3 and J usage is TRBJ2-1; TRBD1 matches 10 bases. V shed 4 bases and J 8 bases; nucleotides not matched to a gene: 11. The CDR3 totals 16 residues. The germline gives CDR1 SGHNT, CDR2 YENEEA. CDR3 in amino acids: CASSSRQGAGADEQFF. CDR3 sequence (DNA): TGTGCCAGCAGCTCCCGACAGGGGGCGGGGGCCGATGAGCAGTTCTTC.

The rearrangement joins TRBV28 to TRBJ1-1, with TRBD1 as a possible D gene (5 bases). V lost 2 bases and J lost 5, with 15 bases in between. Germline CDR1 MDHEN, CDR2 SYDVKM. The CDR3 sequence is 15 residues long. The CDR3: CASSLPRAFGTEAFF. The CDR3 DNA reads as TGTGCCAGCAGTTTACCCAGGGCGTTCGGGACTGAAGCTTTCTTT.

This clone is a singleton in its sample. The rearrangement uses TRBV19 and TRBJ2-7; 7 bases are shared with TRBD1. CDR1 is LNHDA, CDR2 SQIVND, per germline (reference sequence). CDR3 size: 16 residues. V shed 5 bases, J shed 3 bases, and the junction held 13 bases outside the gene matches. The DNA for the CDR3 is TGTGCCAGTAGTCCGAGTCGTCGGACAGGCGGCTACGAGCAGTACTTC. Residues: CASSPSRRTGGYEQYF.

The rearrangement uses TRBV18 and TRBJ2-1; 10 bases map to TRBD1. The CDR3 is 14 residues long. Germline V lookup: CDR1 KGHSH, CDR2 LQKENI. The V gene end was trimmed by 2 bases and the J gene end by 9 bases; junction bases not matched to a gene: 4. CDR3 sequence: CASSPGTGESEQFF. In nucleotides, the CDR3 is TGTGCCAGCTCACCAGGGACAGGGGAGAGTGAGCAGTTCTTC.

This rearrangement joins TRBV18 to TRBJ2-7; 9 nucleotides agree with TRBD1. This CDR3 spans 14 amino acids. The germline CDR1 and CDR2 sequences are KGHSH and LQKENI. V shed 4 bases, J shed 3 bases, and the junction held 4 bases outside the gene matches. The CDR3, as DNA: TGTGCCAGCTCACGGGGACAGGGACTCTACGAGCAGTACTTC. This codes for CASSRGQGLYEQYF.

CDR3: CASSVPGTMSGNTIYF. Written as DNA, the CDR3 is TGTGCCAGCAGTGTCCCCGGGACAATGTCTGGAAACACCATATATTTT. The chain carries TRBV2 and TRBJ1-3; possible D gene TRBD1, 6 bases. The CDR3 runs to 16 residues. CDR1 and CDR2 (germline): SNHLY, FYNNEI. V lost 4 bases and J 1 base, leaving 14 bases between the germline ends.

The chain couples TRBV5-1 to TRBJ1-1, with a tentative D call TRBD1 (6 bases). There are 14 residues in the CDR3. Trimming shortened V by 0 bases and J by 1 base, and 7 bases separated the two germline ends. Germline CDR1 reads SGHRS; CDR2 reads YFSETQ. The CDR3 DNA reads as TGCGCCAGCAGCTTGGCAGGGGCGAACACTGAAGCTTTCTTT. Protein: CASSLAGANTEAFF.

The chain links TRBV3-1 (or the pseudogene TRBV3-2) to TRBJ2-3; weak D call: TRBD1 (5 bases). Trimming cost V 5 bases and J 5 bases, with 17 bases left between them. The CDR3 spans 15 residues. CDR1 is LGHDT, CDR2 YNNKEL, per germline (reference sequence). This CDR3 is CASSEGQSRVDTQYF. The CDR3 DNA reads as TGTGCCAGCAGCGAAGGACAAAGCAGGGTAGATACGCAGTATTTT.

The chain recombines TRBV5-4 with TRBJ1-1; perhaps TRBD1 as D (6 bases). Germline V gene lookup returns CDR1 SGHNT and CDR2 YYREEE (reference sequence). The V gene lost 4 bases and the J gene lost 5 bases, with 18 bases spanning the gap. The CDR3 spans 15 residues. The CDR3 protein is CASSPGGQGGTEAFF. In DNA form, the CDR3 reads TGTGCCAGCAGCCCGGGGGGCCAGGGTGGGACTGAAGCTTTCTTT. Supplemented by reference TRBV5-4 and TRBJ1-1, the full variable domain reads ETGVTQSPTHLIKTRGQQVTLRCSSQSGHNTVSWYQQALGQGPQFIFQYYREEENGRGNFPPRFSGLQFPNYSSELNVNALELDDSALYLCASSPGGQGGTEAFFGQGTRLTVV.